This T cell receptor beta chain was obtained from a study of monozygotic twins with inflammatory bowel disease. In regard to this clonotype: The antigen is unknown.

The CDR3 spans 17 residues. Germline V lookup: CDR1 LGHNA, CDR2 YNFKEQ. Study observations and caveats: Nothing supported a single strong signal or clonotype that was associated with IBD. Clonotypes shared with others were fewer in IBD patients than in healthy twins, especially with disease activity.

Total RNA was isolated from whole blood without T cell sorting. One entry per CDR3 protein, without DNA, is what TCRdb gives after re-calling the 5' RACE reads. This table holds about 330,000 distinct CDR3 sequences. The V and J genes are TRBV4-2 and TRBJ2-2; TCRdb's assignment of TRBD1 cannot be checked, as there is no DNA. This clonotype originated in a human donor with ulcerative colitis or Crohn's disease, or a healthy co-twin of an affected twin (not recorded which). The sequencing sample was made of blood. CDR3 sequence: CASSRLPGQPNTGELFF.